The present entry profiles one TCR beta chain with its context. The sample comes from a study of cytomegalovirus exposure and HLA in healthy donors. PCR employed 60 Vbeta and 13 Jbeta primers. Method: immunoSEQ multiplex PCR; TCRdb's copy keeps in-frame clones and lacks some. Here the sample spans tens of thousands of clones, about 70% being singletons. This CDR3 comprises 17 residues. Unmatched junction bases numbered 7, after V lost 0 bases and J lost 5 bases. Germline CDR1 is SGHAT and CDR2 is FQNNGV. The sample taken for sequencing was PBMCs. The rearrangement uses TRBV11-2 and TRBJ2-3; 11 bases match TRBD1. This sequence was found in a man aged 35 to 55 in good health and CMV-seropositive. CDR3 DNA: TGTGCCAGCAGCTTAGAGCTGGACAGGGGGCGAAAAGATACGCAGTATTTT. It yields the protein CASSLELDRGRKDTQYF.